The clone carrying this TCR beta chain was observed a few times. Its antigen is unknown. Time point noted: newly diagnosed GD, antithyroid drugs for less than 3 months. PBMC RNA served as the TCR library source. This sample is part of a study of regulatory T cells in long-lasting Graves disease. Germline CDR1 reads LNHDA; CDR2 reads SQIVND (reference sequence). The V and J ends lost 3 bases and 3 bases, in that order; junction bases with no gene match: 8. CDR3 length: 16 residues. Whole-study results and caveats: Persistent disease preferred TRBV28, TRBJ1-2 and TRBJ2-5; new disease, TRBV20-1 and TRBJ2-1.

HTBI primers from iRepertoire and Arm-PCR of CDR3 regions yielded the TCR beta libraries. A single record per CDR3 protein comes from TCRdb applying MiXCR to the multiplex PCR reads. The sample consists of around 400,000 distinct CDR3 sequences, 15% of them appearing once. These records were also assigned to another study, of T cells in Graves' hyperthyroidism and ophthalmopathy. From that paper: The authors deemed Graves' hyperthyroidism stable absent ophthalmopathy progression within 18 months.

This sample comprised peripheral blood mononuclear cells (PBMCs), obtained at new diagnosis, from a patient treated with antithyroid drugs. The receptor was isolated from a woman aged 40 to 50 with Graves disease. The V and J genes are TRBV19 and TRBJ2-1; TRBD2 aligns across 7 bases. This CDR3 is CASSISAGTLYNEQFF. The CDR3 DNA reads TGTGCCAGTAGTATTTCAGCGGGAACTCTCTACAATGAGCAGTTCTTC.